The rows below give T cell receptor beta chains drawn from one sample of a study of T cell changes during pregnancy in multiple sclerosis. The assay was immunoSEQ multiplex PCR, and TCRdb's table has in-frame clones only and misses some. The table records 55,000 to 70,000 clones, 90% to 95% of them present only once. The source was peripheral blood, collected in the second trimester of pregnancy. The receptor source for this set is a female donor in good health, enrolled as a control in a pregnancy study. The CDR3 runs from the conserved cysteine through the conserved F or W. Each record gives: clone size, D gene, J gene, V gene, CDR3 protein, CDR3 DNA. The D gene is left open where the match is weak. Only part of the rows carry a size: once, few, many, or a class if the clone is expanded.

clone size: .
D gene: .
J gene: TRBJ1-4
V gene: TRBV7-9
CDR3 protein: CASSLNGLGLTNEKLFF
CDR3 DNA: TGTGCCAGCAGCTTAAATGGGTTGGGGCTGACCAATGAAAAACTGTTTTTT

clone size: .
D gene: .
J gene: TRBJ2-7
V gene: TRBV7-6
CDR3 protein: CASRDSSSYEQYF
CDR3 DNA: TGTGCCAGCCGTGACAGTTCTTCCTACGAGCAGTACTTC

clone size: .
D gene: TRBD1
J gene: TRBJ2-1
V gene: TRBV7-6
CDR3 protein: CASSLVDRGSYNEQFF
CDR3 DNA: TGTGCCAGCAGCTTAGTCGACAGGGGCTCCTACAATGAGCAGTTCTTC

clone size: .
D gene: TRBD1
J gene: TRBJ2-2
V gene: TRBV4-3
CDR3 protein: CASSRLTGVENTGELFF
CDR3 DNA: TGCGCCAGCAGCCGGCTTACAGGGGTTGAAAACACCGGGGAGCTGTTTTTT

clone size: once
D gene: .
J gene: TRBJ1-4
V gene: TRBV10-3
CDR3 protein: CAISEPLQGTNEKLFF
CDR3 DNA: TGTGCCATCAGTGAGCCCCTACAGGGAACTAATGAAAAACTGTTTTTT

clone size: .
D gene: .
J gene: TRBJ2-1
V gene: TRBV19
CDR3 protein: CASSPLGRGYNEQFF
CDR3 DNA: TGTGCCAGTAGTCCTTTGGGCCGGGGGTACAATGAGCAGTTCTTC

clone size: .
D gene: .
J gene: TRBJ1-2
V gene: TRBV27
CDR3 protein: CASSSTPRTANGYTF
CDR3 DNA: TGTGCCAGCAGTTCAACTCCGAGGACAGCTAATGGCTACACCTTC

clone size: .
D gene: TRBD2
J gene: TRBJ2-3
V gene: TRBV7-8
CDR3 protein: CASKTSGLLTDTQYF
CDR3 DNA: TGTGCCAGCAAGACTAGCGGGCTACTCACAGATACGCAGTATTTT

clone size: .
D gene: TRBD1
J gene: TRBJ1-4
V gene: TRBV6-1
CDR3 protein: CASSVSVGQGNEKLFF
CDR3 DNA: TGTGCCAGCAGTGTGTCGGTGGGACAGGGAAACGAAAAACTGTTTTTT

clone size: .
D gene: .
J gene: TRBJ2-2
V gene: TRBV7-3
CDR3 protein: CASGRVGGELFF
CDR3 DNA: TGTGCCAGCGGCAGGGTTGGCGGGGAGCTGTTTTTT

clone size: .
D gene: .
J gene: TRBJ2-6
V gene: TRBV18
CDR3 protein: CASSPSPRASGANVLTF
CDR3 DNA: TGTGCCAGCTCACCATCGCCCAGGGCCTCTGGGGCCAACGTCCTGACTTTC

clone size: .
D gene: .
J gene: TRBJ2-7
V gene: TRBV28
CDR3 protein: CASSFPLEGEQYF
CDR3 DNA: TGTGCCAGCAGTTTCCCCCTGGAGGGAGAGCAGTACTTC

clone size: .
D gene: .
J gene: TRBJ1-5
V gene: TRBV28
CDR3 protein: CASSLHLGAHQPQHF
CDR3 DNA: TGTGCCAGCAGTCTACATCTGGGCGCCCATCAGCCCCAGCATTTT

clone size: once
D gene: TRBD2
J gene: TRBJ2-1
V gene: TRBV27
CDR3 protein: CASSPIGGRAYNEQFF
CDR3 DNA: TGTGCCAGCAGTCCGATCGGCGGGAGGGCCTACAATGAGCAGTTCTTC